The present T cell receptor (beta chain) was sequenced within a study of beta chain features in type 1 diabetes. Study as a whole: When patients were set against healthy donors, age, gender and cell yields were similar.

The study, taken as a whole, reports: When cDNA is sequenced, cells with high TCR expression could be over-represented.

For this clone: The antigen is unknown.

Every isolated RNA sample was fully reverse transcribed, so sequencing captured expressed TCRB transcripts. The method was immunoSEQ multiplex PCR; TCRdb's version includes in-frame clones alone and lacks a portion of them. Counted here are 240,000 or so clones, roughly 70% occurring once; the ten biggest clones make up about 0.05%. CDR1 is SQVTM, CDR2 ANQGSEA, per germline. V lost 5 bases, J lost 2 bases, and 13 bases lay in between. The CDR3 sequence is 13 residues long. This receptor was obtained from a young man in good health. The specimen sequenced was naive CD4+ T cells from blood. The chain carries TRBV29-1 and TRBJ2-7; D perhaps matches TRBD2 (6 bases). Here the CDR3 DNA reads TGCAGCGTTCTCGGGACTGTAACCTACGAGCAGTACTTC. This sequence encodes CSVLGTVTYEQYF.